This T cell receptor beta chain was observed in a study of cytomegalovirus exposure and HLA in healthy donors. Study-wide background: A subsequent analysis stated that the roughly 120 validation repertoires were run on the same platform as the 550 to 750 first-cohort repertoires.

Measured with immunoSEQ multiplex PCR; TCRdb has only the in-frame clones, and not every one. This sample has about 250,000 clones, with less than 90% found just once. With respect to this clone: Its antigen is not known.

The V and J ends lost 0 bases and 1 base respectively, with 13 bases between them. Germline V gene lookup returns CDR1 SGHVS and CDR2 FNYEAQ. The CDR3 length is 16 residues. Overall study results and limits: TCR sequences were mostly rare, though some public TCRs occurred in many donors. Subsequent analysis showed first-cohort TCR clusters tending to co-occur in 120 validation repertoires. Cytomegalovirus association was listed for about 150 TCR beta chains.

The sequenced sample consisted of PBMCs. The chain links TRBV7-6 to TRBJ2-7, with D uncertain. The sequence came from a man aged 18 to 29 in good health and CMV-seropositive. CDR3 nucleotide sequence: TGTGCCAGCAGCTTAGCGCCAGCCTCTCTTTCCTACGAGCAGTACTTC. Protein: CASSLAPASLSYEQYF.